This is a list of T cell receptor beta chains from one sample in a study of OX40 agonist ivuxolimab in advanced cancers. Some clones are missing from TCRdb's copy, which holds only in-frame ones; the method was immunoSEQ multiplex PCR. In the table there are about 94,000 clones, around 86% of which are singletons. This sample comprised CD4+ or CD8+ T cells sorted from blood, obtained in a trial of the OX40 agonist ivuxolimab. All receptors come from an adult with an advanced solid tumor such as melanoma, head and neck, liver or kidney cancer. CDR3s leave out the opening cysteine and the closing phenylalanine or tryptophan.

cdr3_aa,j_call,v_call
ASSLDTGYNTIY,TRBJ1-3,TRBV5-1
ASSQFCGGFTEAF,TRBJ1-1,TRBV23-1
SASTDTQY,TRBJ2-3,TRBV20-1
ASSERSFTDTQY,TRBJ2-3,TRBV6-1
ASIRCAPAKNIQY,TRBJ2-4,TRBV6-8
ASSYSRGGRDNEQF,TRBJ2-1,TRBV6-6
ASSRQGEGEKLF,TRBJ1-4,TRBV5-1
ASSGLAGGINTGELF,TRBJ2-2,TRBV19
ASSDSGARGEKLF,TRBJ1-4,TRBV6-4
ASSESGGGEKLF,TRBJ1-4,TRBV10-1
ASSEALQGARGYT,TRBJ1-2,TRBV2
ASKGGPWTEAF,TRBJ1-1,TRBV19
ASSLSFQGLGNQPQH,TRBJ1-5,TRBV27
ASSPTGGIEQY,TRBJ2-7,TRBV6-5
ASKGGGPDTQY,TRBJ2-3,TRBV5-4
ASSQDKQGDTEAF,TRBJ1-1,TRBV4-3